The 13 T cell receptor beta chains below were found in one sample sequenced in a study of human T cells and chemical hapten exposure (dated by TCRdb to the early 2020s). Libraries were built with RACE. For sequencing, a NextSeq 500 was employed. TCRdb redid the processing of the public reads, applying fastp at Q25 and MiXCR, and retained in-frame beta chains. Identical CDR3 proteins give one entry, which carries the most common genes and DNA. Present in this sample are about 43,000 distinct CDR3 sequences, less than 3.5% of which were seen just once. Approximately 6.7% of the sample goes to the ten largest clones. In the paper's terms, the time point label means: patch test 2, 6 weeks after DPC sensitization. The sample's treatment or condition, from its label and the paper: therapeutic diphenylcyclopropenone sensitization with weekly scalp DPC. The sequences come from whole blood, collected in connection with sensitization to the hapten diphenylcyclopropenone (DPC). The receptor source for this set is a man aged 35 to 55 with alopecia areata. Some clones in this sample may be carry-over from other donors' samples.

This clonotype was observed many times. This rearrangement joins TRBV12-3 or TRBV12-4 to TRBJ1-5, with 7 bases matching TRBD1. CDR3 length equals 14 residues. The J segment lost 3 bases and the V segment lost 9 bases, leaving 8 bases of the junction unmatched. CDR3 DNA: TGTGCCAGTACTCGGGACAGAAACAATCAGCCCCAGCATTTT. Residues: CASTRDRNNQPQHF.

This clonotype was seen at least ten times. J is TRBJ2-1 and V is TRBV20-1, with 8 positions matching TRBD2. From germline, CDR1 is DFQATT and CDR2 SNEGSKA (reference sequence). The CDR3 extends over 13 amino acids. V dropped 5 bases and J dropped 7; count of bases not matched to a gene: 7. CDR3 DNA: TGCAGTGCTGAAATAGCGGGAAAGAATGAGCAGTTCTTC. Its translation: CSAEIAGKNEQFF.

The chain combines TRBV28 with TRBJ1-1, with 8 bases that match TRBD1. The germline CDR1 and CDR2 sequences are MDHEN and SYDVKM. This CDR3 spans 15 amino acids. Germline trimming cut 1 base from V and 5 bases from J; bases unmatched to any gene: 6. As DNA, the CDR3 is TGTGCCAGCAGTTTATATACAGGGGGGGGGACTGAAGCTTTCTTT. It translates to CASSLYTGGGTEAFF.

This clonotype turned up a few times. V gene TRBV12-3 or TRBV12-4 combines with J gene TRBJ1-6, with 10 bases identical to TRBD1. The CDR3 sequence is 14 residues long. V shed 6 bases and J 7 bases; nucleotides not matched to a gene: 3. The CDR3 here is CASSRDRGNSPLHF. CDR3 DNA: TGTGCCAGCAGCCGGGACAGGGGAAATTCACCCCTCCACTTT.

The sample holds many counts of this clonotype. The chain couples TRBV7-2 to TRBJ1-5, with D unresolved. Germline CDR1 reads SGHTA; CDR2 reads FQGNSA. With 5 bases removed from V and 5 bases from J, the gap between germline ends came to 10 bases. This CDR3 comprises 13 residues. The DNA for the CDR3 is TGTGCCAGCAGCGGAGAGGGTTATCAGCCCCAGCATTTT. This codes for CASSGEGYQPQHF.

Ten or more counts support this clonotype. CDR3: CATSDSRQSQAFF. CDR3 nucleotide sequence: TGTGCCACCAGTGACTCCCGACAGTCCCAAGCTTTCTTT. V and J are TRBV24-1 and TRBJ1-1; TRBD1 might be the D (5 bases). There are 13 residues in the CDR3. Per the germline V gene, CDR1 is KGHDR and CDR2 is SFDVKD. V was clipped by 4 bases and J by 9 bases, with 14 bases between them.

Many counts were recorded for this clonotype. V gene TRBV7-2 combines with J gene TRBJ2-1; TRBD1 aligns across 7 bases. V lost 5 bases and J lost 7; bases outside the gene matches: 8. CDR1 and CDR2 (germline): SGHTA, FQGNSA. The CDR3 is 14 amino acids. CDR3 sequence (DNA): TGTGCCAGCAGCCCGGGACAGCGTTTGAATGAGCAGTTCTTC. It translates to CASSPGQRLNEQFF.

The sample holds many counts of this clonotype. The CDR3 sequence is CSAELGLAGFSADTQYF. The CDR3, as DNA: TGCAGTGCCGAACTAGGGCTAGCGGGATTTTCTGCAGATACGCAGTATTTT. This chain links TRBV20-1 with TRBJ2-3; the match to TRBD2 covers 9 bases. The CDR3 spans 17 residues. Trimming cost V 6 bases and J 4 bases; bases outside gene matches: 17. Germline-derived CDR1 and CDR2 are DFQATT and SNEGSKA (reference sequence).

This clonotype was seen repeatedly, ten times or more. The CDR3 loop reads CAWSGGASKLNTEAFF. The CDR3 DNA reads TGTGCCTGGAGCGGGGGTGCGAGCAAGTTGAACACTGAAGCTTTCTTT. The chain combines TRBV30 with TRBJ1-1, with D maybe TRBD1 (5 bases). Between the trimmed V and J ends, which lost 3 bases and 0 bases, there was a span of 17 bases. The CDR3 has 16 amino acids. CDR1 and CDR2 (germline): GTSNPN, SVGIG (reference sequence).

A note on this clonotype: A much larger clone sits a single nucleotide away, making a read error possible. The rearrangement joins TRBV6-5 to TRBJ2-7; D is tentatively TRBD1 or TRBD2 (5 bases each). Per germline, CDR1 MNHEY and CDR2 SVGAGI. The CDR3 loop spans 12 amino acids. CDR3 in DNA: TGTGCCAGAAGTTACGGGGCGGGCGAGCAGTACTTC. It encodes CARSYGAGEQYF.

This clonotype was found many times. The rearrangement uses TRBV12-3 or TRBV12-4 and TRBJ2-1; a weak D match, TRBD2 (7 bases). This CDR3 contains 15 residues. The V end lost 6 bases, the J end lost 2 bases, and 14 bases lay between the germline ends. CDR3 nucleotide sequence: TGTGCCAGCAGCACTTGGGGGGGCACCTACAATGAGCAGTTCTTC. Translating it yields CASSTWGGTYNEQFF.

This clonotype was counted a few times. CDR3 nucleotides: TGTGCCAGCACCTTCGCTCTAGCGGGAGGCACAGATACGCAGTATTTT. Its protein is CASTFALAGGTDTQYF. V is TRBV2 and J is TRBJ2-3; 10 bases line up with TRBD2. Trimming at V came to 7 bases and at J to 1 base, leaving 8 bases not matched to a gene. The CDR3 runs to 16 residues. Germline V gene sequence: CDR1 SNHLY, CDR2 FYNNEI.

This clonotype was seen many times. The V and J genes are TRBV12-3 or TRBV12-4 and TRBJ1-4; D remains unclear. V lost 4 bases and J lost 7, with 13 bases in between. This CDR3 comprises 14 residues. CDR3: CASSWRRETEKLFF. CDR3 DNA sequence: TGTGCCAGCAGTTGGAGGAGGGAAACTGAAAAACTGTTTTTT.